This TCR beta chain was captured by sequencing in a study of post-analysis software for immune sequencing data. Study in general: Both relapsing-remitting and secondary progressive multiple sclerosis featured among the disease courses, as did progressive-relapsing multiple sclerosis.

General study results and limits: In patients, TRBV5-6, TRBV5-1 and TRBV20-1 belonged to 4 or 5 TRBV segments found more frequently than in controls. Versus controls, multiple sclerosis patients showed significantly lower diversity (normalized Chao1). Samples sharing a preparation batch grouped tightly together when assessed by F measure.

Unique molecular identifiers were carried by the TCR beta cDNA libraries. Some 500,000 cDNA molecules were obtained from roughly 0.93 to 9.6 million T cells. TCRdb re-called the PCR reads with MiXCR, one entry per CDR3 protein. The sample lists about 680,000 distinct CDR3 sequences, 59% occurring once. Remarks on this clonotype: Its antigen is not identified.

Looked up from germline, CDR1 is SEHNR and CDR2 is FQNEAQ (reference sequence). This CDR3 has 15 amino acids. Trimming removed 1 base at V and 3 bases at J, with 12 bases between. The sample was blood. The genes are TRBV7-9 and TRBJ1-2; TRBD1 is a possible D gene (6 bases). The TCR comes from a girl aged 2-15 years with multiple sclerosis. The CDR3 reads CASSLEGGDYYGYTF. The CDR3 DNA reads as TGTGCCAGCAGCTTAGAGGGGGGCGATTACTATGGCTACACCTTC.